Listed below are T cell receptor beta chains from one sample, sequenced in a study of blood T cell repertoires in COVID-19. Assay used: immunoSEQ multiplex PCR; TCRdb lists only in-frame clones, some missing. Among under 300,000 clones, approximately 82% were seen once, and the ten largest hold roughly 1.9%. Specimen: peripheral blood. The receptor source for this set is a man younger than 40 who had recovered from COVID-19. CDR3s include the opening cysteine and the closing phenylalanine or tryptophan. Fields, in order: D gene, V gene, clone size, J gene, CDR3 protein, CDR3 DNA. A D gene is named only where the DNA matches it firmly. Only some rows state a clone size, as once, few, many or a class for expanded clones.

d_call: .
v_call: TRBV10-3
clone_size: .
j_call: TRBJ1-6
cdr3_aa: CAISGSQPSYNSPLHF
cdr3_nt: TGTGCCATCAGTGGTAGCCAGCCTTCCTATAATTCACCCCTCCACTTT

d_call: .
v_call: TRBV9
clone_size: .
j_call: TRBJ1-3
cdr3_aa: CASSGGLGNTIYF
cdr3_nt: TGTGCCAGCAGCGGGGGCTTAGGTAACACCATATATTTT

d_call: .
v_call: TRBV5-1
clone_size: few
j_call: TRBJ2-7
cdr3_aa: CASSSLQGIFYEQYF
cdr3_nt: TGCGCCAGCAGTTCGTTACAGGGCATATTCTACGAGCAGTACTTC

d_call: TRBD2
v_call: TRBV19
clone_size: .
j_call: TRBJ2-1
cdr3_aa: CASSISTSGGVNEQFF
cdr3_nt: TGTGCCAGTAGTATCTCCACTAGCGGGGGAGTCAATGAGCAGTTCTTC

d_call: TRBD1
v_call: TRBV9
clone_size: .
j_call: TRBJ2-2
cdr3_aa: CASSVEGGRRELFF
cdr3_nt: TGTGCCAGCAGCGTAGAAGGGGGCCGTAGGGAGCTGTTTTTT

d_call: .
v_call: TRBV20-1
clone_size: .
j_call: TRBJ1-3
cdr3_aa: CGWGAGNTIYF
cdr3_nt: TGCGGCTGGGGGGCTGGAAACACCATATATTTT

d_call: TRBD1
v_call: TRBV2
clone_size: .
j_call: TRBJ2-7
cdr3_aa: CASRDRGDSYEQYF
cdr3_nt: TGTGCCAGCAGAGACAGGGGGGACTCCTACGAGCAGTACTTC

d_call: .
v_call: TRBV4-2
clone_size: .
j_call: TRBJ1-2
cdr3_aa: CASSQARDTNTLNYGYTF
cdr3_nt: TGTGCCAGCAGCCAGGCTCGGGACACAAATACCCTAAACTATGGCTACACCTTC

d_call: .
v_call: TRBV2
clone_size: .
j_call: TRBJ2-5
cdr3_aa: CASSESETPQETQYF
cdr3_nt: TGTGCCAGCAGTGAAAGTGAGACACCTCAAGAGACCCAGTACTTC

d_call: TRBD2
v_call: TRBV7-2
clone_size: .
j_call: TRBJ2-5
cdr3_aa: CASSSGGGAGETQYF
cdr3_nt: TGTGCCAGCAGTTCGGGCGGGGGGGCCGGTGAGACCCAGTACTTC

d_call: .
v_call: TRBV6-2/TRBV6-3
clone_size: few
j_call: TRBJ1-1
cdr3_aa: CASSLQGNTEAFF
cdr3_nt: TGTGCCAGCAGTTTACAGGGCAACACTGAAGCTTTCTTT

d_call: .
v_call: TRBV5-4
clone_size: .
j_call: TRBJ1-2
cdr3_aa: CASSLDGGDYGYTF
cdr3_nt: TGTGCCAGCAGCTTGGACGGGGGGGACTATGGCTACACCTTC

d_call: .
v_call: TRBV2
clone_size: .
j_call: TRBJ2-5
cdr3_aa: CASSGRAEATQYF
cdr3_nt: TGTGCCAGCAGTGGGAGGGCAGAGGCGACCCAGTACTTC

d_call: TRBD1
v_call: TRBV5-1
clone_size: .
j_call: TRBJ1-1
cdr3_aa: CASSPGQGIMNTEAFF
cdr3_nt: TGCGCCAGCAGCCCTGGACAGGGTATCATGAACACTGAAGCTTTCTTT

d_call: .
v_call: TRBV12-3/TRBV12-4
clone_size: .
j_call: TRBJ1-1
cdr3_aa: CASSLRENTEAFF
cdr3_nt: TGTGCCAGCAGTTTGAGGGAGAACACTGAAGCTTTCTTT

d_call: .
v_call: TRBV2
clone_size: .
j_call: TRBJ2-3
cdr3_aa: CASSLGAPTDTQYF
cdr3_nt: TGTGCCAGCAGTCTAGGGGCCCCCACAGATACGCAGTATTTT

d_call: .
v_call: TRBV7-3
clone_size: once
j_call: TRBJ2-2
cdr3_aa: CASSLAAQSTGELFF
cdr3_nt: TGTGCCAGCAGCTTAGCGGCCCAGTCCACCGGGGAGCTGTTTTTT

d_call: .
v_call: TRBV6-1
clone_size: .
j_call: TRBJ2-1
cdr3_aa: CASSELQEGAHEQFF
cdr3_nt: TGTGCCAGCAGTGAGTTACAGGAAGGGGCCCATGAGCAGTTCTTC

d_call: TRBD1
v_call: TRBV7-8
clone_size: .
j_call: TRBJ1-3
cdr3_aa: CASSAWDSTSGNTIYF
cdr3_nt: TGTGCCAGCAGCGCCTGGGACAGCACTTCTGGAAACACCATATATTTT

d_call: .
v_call: TRBV18
clone_size: .
j_call: TRBJ2-3
cdr3_aa: CASSRQTDTQYF
cdr3_nt: TGTGCCAGCTCACGACAGACAGATACGCAGTATTTT

d_call: .
v_call: TRBV6-5
clone_size: .
j_call: TRBJ1-6
cdr3_aa: CASSYSGQVYNSPLHF
cdr3_nt: TGTGCCAGCAGTTACTCTGGGCAGGTCTATAATTCACCCCTCCACTTT

d_call: .
v_call: TRBV4-1
clone_size: .
j_call: TRBJ1-4
cdr3_aa: CASSQYSGEKLFF
cdr3_nt: TGCGCCAGCAGCCAGTACTCAGGAGAAAAACTGTTTTTT

d_call: TRBD2
v_call: TRBV6-5
clone_size: .
j_call: TRBJ2-5
cdr3_aa: CASSYSGGGAETQYF
cdr3_nt: TGTGCCAGCAGTTACTCGGGCGGGGGGGCTGAAACCCAGTACTTC

d_call: .
v_call: TRBV18
clone_size: .
j_call: TRBJ2-3
cdr3_aa: CASSPPKTGGGTDTQYF
cdr3_nt: TGTGCCAGCTCACCACCAAAGACGGGGGGCGGGACAGATACGCAGTATTTT

d_call: .
v_call: TRBV5-1
clone_size: .
j_call: TRBJ2-5
cdr3_aa: CASSLESSTLETQYF
cdr3_nt: TGCGCCAGCAGCTTGGAGAGTAGCACCTTAGAGACCCAGTACTTC

d_call: .
v_call: TRBV6-1
clone_size: once
j_call: TRBJ1-3
cdr3_aa: CASSEALGAYTIYF
cdr3_nt: TGTGCCAGCAGTGAAGCGCTCGGAGCATACACCATATATTTT

d_call: .
v_call: TRBV11-2
clone_size: once
j_call: TRBJ1-1
cdr3_aa: CASSLDSALNTEAFF
cdr3_nt: TGTGCCAGCAGCTTAGATAGCGCTCTGAACACTGAAGCTTTCTTT

d_call: .
v_call: TRBV10-3
clone_size: .
j_call: TRBJ1-2
cdr3_aa: CAIQGRNYGYTF
cdr3_nt: TGTGCCATCCAGGGGCGCAACTATGGCTACACCTTC

d_call: .
v_call: TRBV19
clone_size: .
j_call: TRBJ2-7
cdr3_aa: CASSIGGSSYEQYF
cdr3_nt: TGTGCCAGTAGTATAGGTGGCAGCTCCTACGAGCAGTACTTC

d_call: TRBD1
v_call: TRBV4-1
clone_size: .
j_call: TRBJ2-1
cdr3_aa: CASSHPGTGPYNEQFF
cdr3_nt: TGCGCCAGCAGCCACCCGGGGACAGGACCCTACAATGAGCAGTTCTTC

d_call: TRBD1
v_call: TRBV3-1/TRBV3-2
clone_size: many
j_call: TRBJ2-3
cdr3_aa: CASSQETGAPDTQYF
cdr3_nt: TGTGCCAGCAGCCAAGAAACAGGGGCACCCGATACGCAGTATTTT

d_call: .
v_call: TRBV5-5
clone_size: .
j_call: TRBJ1-1
cdr3_aa: CASRLDSPTVNTEAFF
cdr3_nt: TGTGCCAGCAGGCTGGACTCCCCAACGGTAAACACTGAAGCTTTCTTT

d_call: .
v_call: TRBV28
clone_size: .
j_call: TRBJ2-5
cdr3_aa: CASSLRETQYF
cdr3_nt: TGTGCCAGCAGTTTGCGGGAGACCCAGTACTTC

d_call: .
v_call: TRBV3-1/TRBV3-2
clone_size: .
j_call: TRBJ2-5
cdr3_aa: CASSQGLSGWETQYF
cdr3_nt: TGTGCCAGCAGCCAAGGCCTCTCGGGGTGGGAGACCCAGTACTTC

d_call: TRBD2
v_call: TRBV27
clone_size: few
j_call: TRBJ2-1
cdr3_aa: CASSGWTRGNEQFF
cdr3_nt: TGTGCCAGCAGCGGTTGGACTAGGGGTAATGAGCAGTTCTTC

d_call: .
v_call: TRBV2
clone_size: .
j_call: TRBJ1-1
cdr3_aa: CASSQDTEAFF
cdr3_nt: TGTGCCAGCAGTCAGGATACTGAAGCTTTCTTT

d_call: .
v_call: TRBV2
clone_size: .
j_call: TRBJ2-1
cdr3_aa: CARGRSYNEQFF
cdr3_nt: TGTGCCAGGGGGCGCAGTTACAATGAGCAGTTCTTC

d_call: .
v_call: TRBV2
clone_size: .
j_call: TRBJ2-2
cdr3_aa: CASRRGGLLLGGNTGELFF
cdr3_nt: TGTGCCAGCCGGAGGGGGGGCCTCCTTCTCGGAGGGAACACCGGGGAGCTGTTTTTT

d_call: TRBD1
v_call: TRBV7-9
clone_size: .
j_call: TRBJ2-7
cdr3_aa: CASSFDRGYEQYF
cdr3_nt: TGTGCCAGCAGCTTCGACAGGGGCTACGAGCAGTACTTC

d_call: .
v_call: TRBV6-5
clone_size: few
j_call: TRBJ2-7
cdr3_aa: CASRKTGEGYEQYF
cdr3_nt: TGTGCCAGCAGAAAGACAGGAGAGGGCTACGAGCAGTACTTC

d_call: TRBD1
v_call: TRBV4-1
clone_size: .
j_call: TRBJ2-5
cdr3_aa: CASSRQDRAPETQYF
cdr3_nt: TGCGCCAGCAGCCGGCAGGACAGGGCCCCAGAGACCCAGTACTTC

d_call: TRBD2
v_call: TRBV19
clone_size: .
j_call: TRBJ2-3
cdr3_aa: CATGGSTDTQYF
cdr3_nt: TGTGCCACCGGGGGGAGCACAGATACGCAGTATTTT

d_call: .
v_call: TRBV19
clone_size: .
j_call: TRBJ2-5
cdr3_aa: CASSMLAEADETQYF
cdr3_nt: TGTGCCAGTAGTATGTTAGCGGAGGCGGACGAGACCCAGTACTTC

d_call: .
v_call: TRBV29-1
clone_size: .
j_call: TRBJ1-5
cdr3_aa: CSASNREGLAQHF
cdr3_nt: TGCAGCGCATCAAACAGGGAGGGCCTGGCCCAGCATTTT

d_call: TRBD1
v_call: TRBV15
clone_size: few
j_call: TRBJ1-4
cdr3_aa: CATSREGGRGNEKLFF
cdr3_nt: TGTGCCACCAGCAGAGAAGGGGGCAGGGGTAATGAAAAACTGTTTTTT

d_call: TRBD1
v_call: TRBV19
clone_size: once
j_call: TRBJ1-1
cdr3_aa: CASIGQGITEAFF
cdr3_nt: TGTGCCAGTATCGGACAGGGTATAACTGAAGCTTTCTTT

d_call: TRBD1
v_call: TRBV27
clone_size: .
j_call: TRBJ1-5
cdr3_aa: CASSPRTGGYQPQHF
cdr3_nt: TGTGCCAGCAGTCCCCGGACAGGGGGCTATCAGCCCCAGCATTTT

d_call: .
v_call: TRBV5-5
clone_size: .
j_call: TRBJ1-1
cdr3_aa: CASSSRRGGYTEAFF
cdr3_nt: TGTGCCAGCAGCTCACGTAGAGGGGGTTACACTGAAGCTTTCTTT

d_call: .
v_call: TRBV11-2
clone_size: .
j_call: TRBJ1-2
cdr3_aa: CASSPPQGAGRRGYTF
cdr3_nt: TGTGCCAGCAGCCCGCCCCAGGGTGCGGGAAGACGTGGCTACACCTTC

d_call: .
v_call: TRBV6-6
clone_size: few
j_call: TRBJ1-3
cdr3_aa: CASSYPDRLSGNTIYF
cdr3_nt: TGTGCCAGCAGTTACCCCGACAGGCTCTCTGGAAACACCATATATTTT